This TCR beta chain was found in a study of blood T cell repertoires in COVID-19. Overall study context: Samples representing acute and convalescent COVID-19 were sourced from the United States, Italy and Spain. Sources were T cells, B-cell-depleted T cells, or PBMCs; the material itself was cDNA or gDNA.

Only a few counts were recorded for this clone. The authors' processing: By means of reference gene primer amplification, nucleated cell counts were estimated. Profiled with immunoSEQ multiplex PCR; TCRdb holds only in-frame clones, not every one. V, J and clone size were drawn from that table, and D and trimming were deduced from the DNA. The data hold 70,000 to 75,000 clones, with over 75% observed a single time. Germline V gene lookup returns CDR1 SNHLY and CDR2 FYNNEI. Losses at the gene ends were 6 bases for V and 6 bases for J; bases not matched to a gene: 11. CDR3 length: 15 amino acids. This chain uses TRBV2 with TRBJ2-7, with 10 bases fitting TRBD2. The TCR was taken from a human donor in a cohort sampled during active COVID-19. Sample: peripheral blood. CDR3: CASSESTSGVIEQYF. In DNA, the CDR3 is TGTGCCAGCAGCGAATCTACTAGCGGGGTGATCGAGCAGTACTTC.